The source of this TCR beta chain is a study of monozygotic twins with inflammatory bowel disease. Per individual sample, eight separate reactions were used to make cDNA. Reanalyzing the 5' RACE reads, TCRdb keeps one entry per CDR3 protein, without DNA. The ten top clones account for under 15%, within a sample of approximately 100,000 distinct CDR3 sequences. The CDR3 is made up of 14 amino acids. Germline V gives CDR1 SGHRS, CDR2 YFSETQ. Study-wide results and caveats: Patient-to-patient differences in immunosuppressive treatment may have added variability to the repertoires.

A remark on this clonotype: Its antigen is currently unknown.

Sequenced sample: blood. This TCR was sampled from a human donor with ulcerative colitis or Crohn's disease, or a healthy co-twin of an affected twin (not recorded which). This chain joins TRBV5-1 and TRBJ2-5. The CDR3 loop reads CASSLDRAQETQYF.